These 26 T cell receptor beta chains came from one sample sequenced in a study of T-cell memory formation after mild COVID-19. From the 5' RACE reads, TCRdb called clonotypes with MiXCR, one entry per CDR3 protein. The repertoire holds roughly 240,000 distinct CDR3 sequences, with approximately 15% as singletons. Sequenced input: PBMCs or a T cell subset sorted from them (not recorded which). The receptors derive from an adult woman who had mild COVID-19 (a few samples of this study predate the infection). Cell type and time point are not known.

This clonotype has at least ten counts. The chain couples TRBV9 to TRBJ1-2; 7 bases are a match to TRBD1. The CDR3 length is 17 residues. In germline, CDR1 is SGDLS, CDR2 YYNGEE. V was pared by 3 bases and J by 1 base, with 12 bases of the junction left unmatched. CDR3 loop: CASSARTGGSINYGYTF. DNA of the CDR3: TGTGCCAGCAGCGCCCGGACAGGCGGTTCCATTAACTATGGCTACACCTTC.

The chain combines TRBV20-1 with TRBJ2-1, with 8 positions matching TRBD1. V trimming: 0 bases; J trimming: 3 bases; junction bases outside the gene matches: 7. The CDR3 totals 16 residues. Germline CDR1 reads DFQATT; CDR2 reads SNEGSKA (reference sequence). The CDR3 region has the DNA TGCAGTGCTAGAGATATGGCAGGGGGCGTCTACAATGAGCAGTTCTTC. Residues: CSARDMAGGVYNEQFF.

This clonotype was observed a few times. The CDR3 DNA reads as TGCGCCAGCAACGGACAGGGGGAATTCACAGATACGCAGTATTTT. This codes for CASNGQGEFTDTQYF. The chain uses TRBV5-1 and TRBJ2-3; TRBD1 agrees at 10 bases. The CDR3 covers 15 residues. Germline CDR1 SGHRS, CDR2 YFSETQ. J lost 2 bases, V lost 6 bases, and 6 bases had no gene match.

This chain uses TRBV7-2 with TRBJ2-2, with a tentative D call TRBD2 (6 bases). Trimming cost V 8 bases and J 0 bases, with 13 bases left between them. Germline V CDR1 and CDR2: SGHTA, FQGNSA. This CDR3 is 15 amino acids long. In DNA, the CDR3 is TGTGCCAGCGGAATGCGGGATGCGAACACCGGGGAGCTGTTTTTT. Protein sequence: CASGMRDANTGELFF.

The J gene is TRBJ1-5, the V gene TRBV5-1, with D perhaps matching TRBD1 (6 bases). The CDR3 totals 13 residues. V was clipped by 4 bases and J by 6 bases, with 11 bases between them. Germline V lookup: CDR1 SGHRS, CDR2 YFSETQ. The CDR3 DNA follows: TGCGCCAGCAGCGTAGGGGGGAGTCAGCCCCAGCATTTT. Its protein product is CASSVGGSQPQHF.

This clonotype was seen only a few times. V gene TRBV20-1 combines with J gene TRBJ2-3; 7 nucleotides agree with TRBD2. V shed 1 base and J 4 bases; nucleotides not matched to a gene: 5. CDR3 length equals 14 residues. Looked up from germline, CDR1 is DFQATT and CDR2 is SNEGSKA (reference sequence). CDR3 sequence: CSARVPGRADTQYF. In DNA form, the CDR3 reads TGCAGTGCTAGAGTCCCTGGGAGGGCAGATACGCAGTATTTT.

This clonotype showed up just a few times. This chain uses TRBV18 with TRBJ2-1; 12 nucleotides match TRBD1. CDR1 and CDR2 from the germline V gene are KGHSH and LQKENI. With 0 bases clipped from V and 7 bases from J, the junction kept 4 bases outside the gene matches. This CDR3 has 16 amino acids. CDR3 in amino acids: CASSPPGTGGLNEQFF. Written as DNA, the CDR3 is TGTGCCAGCTCACCACCCGGGACAGGGGGCCTAAATGAGCAGTTCTTC.

V is TRBV5-5 and J is TRBJ1-5; tentative D call: TRBD1 (6 bases). V gave up 1 base and J gave up 0 bases, with 11 bases separating them. Germline CDR1 SGHKS, CDR2 YYEKEE (reference sequence). This CDR3 contains 16 residues. The CDR3 region is CASSLTGTYSNQPQHF. DNA of the CDR3: TGTGCCAGCAGCTTGACAGGGACATATAGCAATCAGCCCCAGCATTTT.

The V and J genes are TRBV9 and TRBJ1-2, with TRBD1 matching over 7 bases. This CDR3 has 16 amino acids. V gave up 3 bases and J gave up 4 bases; unmatched junction bases: 12. Germline V gene data show CDR1 as SGDLS and CDR2 as YYNGEE. The CDR3, as DNA: TGTGCCAGCAGCGACCCGGACAGGTCGGGCGTCTATGGCTACACCTTC. This codes for CASSDPDRSGVYGYTF.

This clonotype has a handful of counts. This sequence joins TRBV7-3 and TRBJ2-1, with TRBD2 identical over 15 bases. There are 19 residues in the CDR3. Trimming at V came to 5 bases and at J to 5 bases, leaving 13 bases not matched to a gene. Germline V lookup: CDR1 SGHTA, CDR2 FQGTGA. The CDR3 protein is CASSATGLAGGPRNNEQFF. CDR3 in DNA: TGTGCCAGCAGCGCGACCGGACTAGCGGGGGGGCCTCGGAACAATGAGCAGTTCTTC.

This clonotype has a handful of counts. V usage is TRBV5-5 and J usage is TRBJ2-2; 9 bases map to TRBD1. Trimming cost V 4 bases and J 5 bases; bases outside gene matches: 6. The CDR3 has 15 amino acids. The germline gives CDR1 SGHKS, CDR2 YYEKEE (reference sequence). Here the CDR3 reads CASSPGTGKTGELFF. For the CDR3, the DNA is TGTGCCAGCAGCCCCGGGACAGGGAAAACCGGGGAGCTGTTTTTT.

The chain employs TRBV18 and TRBJ1-2; 7 nucleotides match TRBD1. V trimming: 6 bases; J trimming: 4 bases; junction bases outside the gene matches: 14. The CDR3 has 16 amino acids. Germline V lookup: CDR1 KGHSH, CDR2 LQKENI. The CDR3 spells CASSPTIMAGGYGYTF. CDR3 nucleotides: TGTGCCAGCTCCCCCACCATAATGGCAGGGGGCTATGGCTACACCTTC.

This clonotype has more than one count but fewer than ten. The CDR3 reads CAWRGLNYGYTF. The DNA of the CDR3 is TGTGCCTGGAGGGGTTTAAACTATGGCTACACCTTC. The gene calls are TRBV30 and TRBJ1-2, with D uncertain. Trimming cost V 3 bases and J 2 bases, with 7 bases left between them. Germline V gene lookup returns CDR1 GTSNPN and CDR2 SVGIG (reference sequence). The CDR3 covers 12 residues.

This clonotype was picked up a small number of times. The chain combines TRBV29-1 with TRBJ1-2, with a weak D call TRBD1 (6 bases). This CDR3 contains 14 residues. V was shortened by 4 bases and J by 2 bases, with 14 bases between the two germline ends. Germline CDR1 is SQVTM and CDR2 is ANQGSEA. The CDR3 sequence: CSVVVTGTNYGYTF. Here the CDR3 DNA reads TGCAGCGTTGTAGTCACAGGGACCAACTATGGCTACACCTTC.

The sample holds a few counts of this clonotype. DNA for the CDR3: TGTGCCAGCATAGTAAGGACAGCCGATAATTCACCCCTCCACTTT. Protein product: CASIVRTADNSPLHF. The chain carries TRBV2 and TRBJ1-6, with D perhaps matching TRBD1 (6 bases). The ends were cut back, 7 bases at V and 5 bases at J, with 15 bases in the middle. The CDR3 is 15 amino acids. CDR1 SNHLY and CDR2 FYNNEI come from the germline V gene.

This chain links TRBV2 with TRBJ1-2, with D perhaps matching TRBD1 (5 bases). The CDR3 extends over 13 amino acids. Per germline, CDR1 SNHLY and CDR2 FYNNEI. V was cut by 7 bases and J by 4 bases, with 13 bases left in between. CDR3 DNA sequence: TGTGCCAGCACGCAGGGAGGGAGCTATGGCTACACCTTC. This gives the protein CASTQGGSYGYTF.

Only a few counts were recorded for this clonotype. The chain links TRBV6-1 to TRBJ1-2; 9 nucleotides match TRBD1. The V gene's germline CDR1 is MNHNS and CDR2 SASEGT. With 1 base clipped from V and 2 bases from J, the junction kept 5 bases outside the gene matches. The CDR3 loop spans 16 amino acids. CDR3 residues: CASSEGLGTGNYGYTF. CDR3 nucleotides: TGTGCCAGCAGTGAAGGGCTAGGGACAGGGAACTATGGCTACACCTTC.

The chain employs TRBV6-6 and TRBJ1-5, with 9 bases matching TRBD1. Trimming cost V 6 bases and J 0 bases; bases outside gene matches: 12. This CDR3 is 18 amino acids long. Germline V gives CDR1 MNHNY, CDR2 SVGAGI (reference sequence). The CDR3 nucleotides are TGTGCCAGCAGGACCAGCCCCGGGACAGGGAATAGCAATCAGCCCCAGCATTTT. The encoded protein is CASRTSPGTGNSNQPQHF.

Comments on this clonotype: A junction boundary mismatches the germline segment, possibly from a read error. This chain joins TRBV7-7 and TRBJ2-7, with unresolved D. The CDR3 loop spans 14 amino acids. CDR1 SSHAT and CDR2 FNYEAQ come from the germline V gene (reference sequence). For the CDR3, the DNA is TGTGCTAGCAGCCCAGGCCCGGGTTCCTACGAGCAGTACTTC. Encoded protein: CASSPGPGSYEQYF.

The chain recombines TRBV9 with TRBJ2-7; TRBD2 aligns across 8 bases. The ends lost 0 bases at V and 3 bases at J; junction bases unmatched: 11. Germline V gene sequence: CDR1 SGDLS, CDR2 YYNGEE. There are 17 residues in the CDR3. The CDR3 is CASSVGGAAGDLYEQYF. CDR3 bases: TGTGCCAGCAGCGTAGGTGGGGCAGCGGGGGACCTCTACGAGCAGTACTTC.

There are many counts of this clonotype. The rearrangement joins TRBV4-2 to TRBJ2-5; 8 bases agree with TRBD2. CDR1 LGHNA and CDR2 YNFKEQ come from the germline V gene. The CDR3 consists of 16 residues. The V and J ends lost 0 bases and 0 bases, in that order; junction bases with no gene match: 3. The CDR3, as DNA: TGTGCCAGCAGCCAAGATCGAGCGGGGGACCAAGAGACCCAGTACTTC. It codes for CASSQDRAGDQETQYF.

The chain combines TRBV7-7 with TRBJ2-5; TRBD2 is a possible D gene (5 bases). Germline V gene lookup returns CDR1 SSHAT and CDR2 FNYEAQ (reference sequence). The CDR3 has 15 amino acids. V was cut by 3 bases and J by 4 bases, with 15 bases left in between. CDR3 amino acids: CASSLVRGAAETQYF. The CDR3 coding sequence is TGTGCCAGCAGCTTGGTTCGAGGAGCGGCAGAGACCCAGTACTTC.

This clonotype appeared a few times. The junction differs from germline at one of its ends, possibly a read error. The gene calls are TRBV4-2 and TRBJ2-2; perhaps D is TRBD1 or TRBD2 (5 bases each). CDR3 length: 16 amino acids. Germline assignment: CDR1 LGHNA and CDR2 YNFKEQ. As DNA, the CDR3 is TGTGCCAGCAGTCAAGGGACCCCCAAGCGGAGCGGGGAGCTGTTTTTT. Its protein is CASSQGTPKRSGELFF.

This clonotype was seen a few times. This chain uses TRBV5-1 with TRBJ2-7; D unclear. The CDR3 runs to 13 residues. Trimming left V 4 bases short and J 3 bases short, with 11 bases between. The germline V gene encodes CDR1 SGHRS and CDR2 YFSETQ. The CDR3 sequence: CASSPHLRYEQYF. CDR3 nucleotides: TGCGCCAGCAGCCCCCACCTTCGCTACGAGCAGTACTTC.

As for this clonotype: The junction shows a germline mismatch at one end, possibly a read error. The chain carries TRBV7-7 and TRBJ2-6, with D unresolved. The germline CDR1 and CDR2 sequences are SSHAT and FNYEAQ (reference sequence). The CDR3 length is 13 residues. For the CDR3, the DNA is TGTGCTAGCAGCTCCCCTGGAGCCAACGTCCTGACTTTC. As protein: CASSSPGANVLTF.

There are a few counts of this clonotype. The V gene is TRBV5-1, the J gene TRBJ2-1, with TRBD2 identical over 8 bases. The CDR3 sequence is 17 residues long. V trimming: 0 bases; J trimming: 10 bases; junction bases outside the gene matches: 15. Germline V lookup: CDR1 SGHRS, CDR2 YFSETQ. The CDR3 coding sequence is TGCGCCAGCAGCTTGGAGGGACTAGAATATAGGGAGTGGGAGCAGTTCTTC. As protein: CASSLEGLEYREWEQFF.